This record covers a single TCR beta chain. V was trimmed by 3 bases and J by 0 bases, leaving 17 bases between them. CDR3 length: 17 amino acids. Per the germline V gene, CDR1 is SGHVS and CDR2 is FNYEAQ. Under the authors' procedure: Amplifying reference gene primers gave estimates of nucleated cell counts. TCRdb's copy holds only in-frame clones and misses some; the assay was immunoSEQ multiplex PCR. V and J calls and clone size are given by that table; D and trimming were obtained from the DNA. The sample carries 280,000 or so clones, more than 75% recorded once. This specimen belongs to a study of blood T cell repertoires in COVID-19. The wider study: Samples of COVID-19 (acute and convalescent) were obtained from the United States, Italy and Spain. Sample material is recorded as cDNA or gDNA derived from T cells, B-cell-depleted T cells, or PBMCs.

This TCR came from a woman aged 30 to 39 who had recovered from COVID-19. The material sequenced was peripheral blood. The J gene is TRBJ1-1, the V gene TRBV7-6; D is perhaps TRBD1 (6 bases). CDR3 nucleotide sequence: TGTGCCAGCAGCTTCTTTGACAGGTTCTTCATGAACACTGAAGCTTTCTTT. Translating gives CASSFFDRFFMNTEAFF.